These 10 T cell receptor beta chains originate from one sample sequenced in a study of cytomegalovirus exposure and HLA in healthy donors. Libraries were prepared by immunoSEQ multiplex PCR; TCRdb keeps only in-frame clonotypes and omits some of them. The sample lists 200,000 to 300,000 clones; around 87% were seen once. The sample was PBMCs. These receptors all come from a man aged 18-30 years in good health and CMV-seronegative.

The chain employs TRBV4-3 and TRBJ2-7; 12 nucleotides align to TRBD1. CDR3 length: 17 amino acids. J was trimmed by 1 base and V by 1 base; bases with no gene match: 5. From germline, CDR1 is LGHNA and CDR2 YSLEER. The CDR3 nucleotides are TGCGCCAGCAGCCAAGGTTTGGGACAGGGGGCGTCCTACGAGCAGTACTTC. Translated: CASSQGLGQGASYEQYF.

The V call is TRBV5-4, the J call TRBJ1-2, with 9 bases lining up with TRBD1. V shed 4 bases, J shed 4 bases, and the junction held 11 bases outside the gene matches. CDR1 and CDR2 from the germline V gene are SGHNT and YYREEE (reference sequence). There are 16 residues in the CDR3. CDR3 amino acids: CASSIKGQGRSYGYTF. The CDR3 bases are TGTGCCAGCAGCATAAAAGGACAGGGGAGAAGCTATGGCTACACCTTC.

The chain carries TRBV5-6 and TRBJ2-2; 7 nucleotides agree with TRBD2. Germline V gene sequence: CDR1 SGHDT, CDR2 YYEEEE. The CDR3 totals 18 residues. Unmatched junction bases numbered 14, after V lost 2 bases and J lost 4 bases. CDR3 sequence reads: CASSFRYLRGTSTGELFF. As DNA, the CDR3 is TGTGCCAGCAGCTTTAGATATTTGCGGGGGACGAGCACCGGGGAGCTGTTTTTT.

The chain couples TRBV18 to TRBJ2-3; TRBD1 agrees at 8 bases. From germline, CDR1 is KGHSH and CDR2 LQKENI. The CDR3 has 16 amino acids. Unmatched junction bases numbered 9, after V lost 6 bases and J lost 1 base. CDR3: CASSQPLDRGTDTQYF. For the CDR3, the DNA is TGTGCCAGCTCGCAACCACTGGACAGGGGCACAGATACGCAGTATTTT.

The V call is TRBV19, the J call TRBJ1-4, with TRBD1 matching 8 bases. The CDR3 loop spans 15 amino acids. V gave up 3 bases and J gave up 8 bases; unmatched junction bases: 8. Germline V gene data show CDR1 as LNHDA and CDR2 as SQIVND (reference sequence). CDR3 residues: CASSIPTGVGEKLFF. Written as DNA, the CDR3 is TGTGCCAGTAGTATCCCGACAGGGGTAGGGGAAAAACTGTTTTTT.

This clone was detected only once. CDR3 sequence: CASESLAGRYNEQFF. The CDR3 bases are TGTGCCAGCGAATCGCTAGCGGGGAGATACAATGAGCAGTTCTTC. This sequence joins TRBV2 and TRBJ2-1, with 9 bases aligning to TRBD2. Germline V gene data show CDR1 as SNHLY and CDR2 as FYNNEI. V lost 8 bases to trimming and J lost 4 bases; unmatched junction nucleotides: 9. The CDR3 runs 15 residues.

This clone was detected a few times. The V gene is TRBV4-3, the J gene TRBJ2-3, with TRBD2 matching 7 bases. CDR1 is LGHNA and CDR2 is YSLEER in the germline V gene. This CDR3 is built from 19 residues. With V trimmed by 1 base and J by 4 bases, 17 bases remained unmatched. CDR3 sequence reads: CASSQVSRVRGGPPDTQYF. CDR3 in DNA: TGCGCCAGCAGCCAAGTAAGTAGAGTGCGCGGGGGACCCCCAGATACGCAGTATTTT.

The rearrangement uses TRBV21-1 and TRBJ2-5; the D call of TRBD1 is as the table states it, not checked on the DNA. TRBV21-1 is assigned pseudogene status. This CDR3 contains 14 residues. The CDR3 DNA reads TGTGCCAGTGCTTATATCAGGGGTTGGGAGACCCAGTACTTC. Encoded protein: CASAYIRGWETQYF.

The chain carries TRBV6-5 and TRBJ2-5, with 9 positions matching TRBD1. Germline V gene sequence: CDR1 MNHEY, CDR2 SVGAGI. The CDR3 has 12 residues. The ends lost 5 bases at V and 5 bases at J; junction bases unmatched: 0. CDR3 sequence (DNA): TGTGCCAGCAGTGGACAGGGGGAGACCCAGTACTTC. This gives the protein CASSGQGETQYF.

The chain combines TRBV27 with TRBJ1-4; 9 bases are a match to TRBD1. CDR1 MNHEY and CDR2 SMNVEV come from the germline V gene (reference sequence). V dropped 5 bases and J dropped 5; count of bases not matched to a gene: 6. CDR3 length: 15 amino acids. The CDR3 nucleotides read TGTGCCAGCAGTCCCCTCGGGACAGGGAATGAAAAACTGTTTTTT. Translation gives CASSPLGTGNEKLFF.